This T cell receptor beta chain was recovered during a study of control samples from healthy donors and cancer patients. The sample holds a few counts of this clone. Method: immunoSEQ multiplex PCR; TCRdb's copy keeps in-frame clones and lacks some. The sample has some 80,000 clones; roughly 90% are singletons. Germline V CDR1 and CDR2: SGHVS, FQNEAQ. V was clipped by 5 bases and J by 3 bases; unmatched bases: 13. The CDR3 is made up of 18 amino acids. The rearrangement links TRBV7-8 to TRBJ1-3; 10 nucleotides align to TRBD1. The material sequenced was PBMCs. The TCR originated in a woman aged 60-75 years with head and neck cancer. The CDR3 DNA reads as TGTGCCAGCAGCCGAGTCGTTTCGGGACAGGGGAGTGGAAACACCATATATTTT. This codes for CASSRVVSGQGSGNTIYF. The variable domain in full, with the rest retrieved from reference TRBV7-8 and TRBJ1-3, is GAGVSQSPRYKVAKRGQDVALRCDPISGHVSLFWYQQALGQGPEFLTYFQNEAQLDKSGLPSDRFFAERPEGSVSTLKIQRTQQEDSAVYLCASSRVVSGQGSGNTIYFGEGSWLTVV.